Here is one T cell receptor (beta chain) with its context. Its antigen remains unidentified. This table comes from immunoSEQ multiplex PCR, and its TCRdb copy is limited to in-frame clones, with some not included. The table records roughly 650,000 clones, 96% of them present only once. Only CD45RO-negative cells positively selected for CCR7 counted as naive CD8 cells, so terminally differentiated effector memory CD45RA+ cells were excluded. This specimen comes from a study of shared clonotypes between healthy human individuals. CDR3 length: 14 amino acids. Losses at the gene ends were 2 bases for V and 6 bases for J; bases not matched to a gene: 4. CDR1 and CDR2 (germline): MNHEY, SMNVEV (reference sequence). Study-wide findings and caveats: Naive subsets, compared against memory subsets, generally had larger estimated richness values.

The J gene is TRBJ2-3, the V gene TRBV27, with 8 positions matching TRBD2. The sequence derives from a woman in her 30s in good health. What was sequenced was naive CD8+ T cells sorted from blood. The CDR3 bases are TGTGCCAGCAGTTTAGTTGGCGGGAGGGATACGCAGTATTTT. Protein sequence: CASSLVGGRDTQYF.